Listed below are T cell receptor beta chains from one sample, sequenced in a study of identical twins. TCRdb re-derived calls from the 5' RACE reads in MiXCR, one entry per CDR3 protein. The sample contains under 250,000 distinct CDR3 sequences, roughly 7.5% of which appear only once. These data were also reused for a study on yellow fever vaccine responses in identical twins.

Sequencing was performed on memory (CD45RO+) T cells sorted from blood. The receptors shown here come from a woman younger than 30 in good health. Each CDR3 is given with its conserved first and last residue. D genes are given only for firm matches. Clone size appears in some rows only: once, few, many, or a class for an expanded clone.

>TRBJ2-3|TRBD2|-|TRBV28
TGTGCCAGCAGTTTACCGAAAGCGGGACCGAGAACAGATACGCAGTATTTT
CASSLPKAGPRTDTQYF
>TRBJ1-5|-|few|TRBV6-6
TGTGCCAGCAGGGAGAGTCAGCCCCAGCATTTT
CASRESQPQHF
>TRBJ2-3|-|many|TRBV28
TGTGCCAGCAGAAAAAGGGTCTCGGGGCAAGATACGCAGTATTTT
CASRKRVSGQDTQYF
>TRBJ2-1|-|few|TRBV6-1
TGTGCCAGCAGTGAAGCGCTGGGGGGCTCCTACAATGAGCAGTTCTTC
CASSEALGGSYNEQFF
>TRBJ1-4|-|-|TRBV18
TGTGCCAGCTCACTTTCCAGGGGAACTAATGAAAAACTGTTTTTT
CASSLSRGTNEKLFF
>TRBJ2-1|-|many|TRBV11-2
TGTGCCAGCAGCCTAACCGGGACCAGTAACAATGAGCAGTTCTTC
CASSLTGTSNNEQFF
>TRBJ2-3|-|few|TRBV6-2/TRBV6-3
TGTGCCAGCAGTTACACGGGGGATACGCAGTATTTT
CASSYTGDTQYF
>TRBJ2-5|TRBD1|many|TRBV18
TGTGCCAGCTCACTACAGGGGGCCCCCATTGGAGAGACCCAGTACTTC
CASSLQGAPIGETQYF
>TRBJ1-1|TRBD1|many|TRBV29-1
TGCAGCGTTGGCCATGACAGGGCTTACACTGAAGCTTTCTTT
CSVGHDRAYTEAFF
>TRBJ2-7|TRBD2|few|TRBV19
TGTGCCAGTAGTATAAAATCGGGCGGGAGTTACGAGCAGTACTTC
CASSIKSGGSYEQYF
>TRBJ2-2|-|once|TRBV6-2/TRBV6-3
TGTGCCGCCCGGTCTGGCGCGAGCCGGGACGGGGAGCTGTTTTTT
CAARSGASRDGELFF
>TRBJ2-1|-|few|TRBV6-4
TGTGCCAGCAGTGAGGGCTCAAAGGTCGGTGAGCAGTTCTTC
CASSEGSKVGEQFF
>TRBJ1-1|TRBD1|many|TRBV7-3
TGTGCCAGCAGAAGGACAGGGACGACTGTGAGCACTGAAGCTTTCTTT
CASRRTGTTVSTEAFF
>TRBJ2-1|TRBD1|many|TRBV27
TGTGCCAGCAGAACAGGGGGCTCCTACAATGAGCAGTTCTTC
CASRTGGSYNEQFF
>TRBJ1-3|-|few|TRBV12-3/TRBV12-4
TGTGCCAGCAGCAACCTCGGACGGACTGGAAACACCATATATTTT
CASSNLGRTGNTIYF
>TRBJ2-4|-|-|TRBV7-9
TGTGCCAGCAGCTTAGGGCAGACCTGGGTACAATACTTC
CASSLGQTWVQYF
>TRBJ2-7|TRBD2|many|TRBV7-2
TGTGCCAGCAGTTCCGCTAGCGGTGGTTCCTACGAGCAGTACTTC
CASSSASGGSYEQYF
>TRBJ1-6|TRBD1|many|TRBV28
TGTGCCAGCAGAGACGAAGGACAGGGTAATTCACCCCTCCACTTT
CASRDEGQGNSPLHF
>TRBJ2-5|TRBD2|-|TRBV20-1
TGCAGTGCTGGATTAAGACTAGCGGGAGGGCCTGAGACCCAGTACTTC
CSAGLRLAGGPETQYF
>TRBJ2-5|-|-|TRBV6-1
TGTGCCAGCAATCCGCGTAACCAAGAGACCCAGTACTTC
CASNPRNQETQYF
>TRBJ2-5|-|-|TRBV6-2/TRBV6-3
TGTGCCAGCAGTTCAGGTTTGAGGCAGACCCAGTACTTC
CASSSGLRQTQYF
>TRBJ2-6|-|many|TRBV7-9
TGTGCCAGCAGCTTTGACATGGCCAACGTCCTGACTTTC
CASSFDMANVLTF
>TRBJ2-1|-|few|TRBV25-1
TGTGCCAGCAGTAAAGACAGGTCCTGTGAGCAGTTCTTC
CASSKDRSCEQFF
>TRBJ2-5|-|once|TRBV3-1
TGTGCCAGCAGCGGCAGACGACAGCTGAAAGAGACCCAGTACTTC
CASSGRRQLKETQYF
>TRBJ2-7|TRBD1|-|TRBV15
TGTGCCACCAGGAGAGACAGGGGGGGAACCTACGAGCAGTACTTC
CATRRDRGGTYEQYF
>TRBJ2-3|-|few|TRBV21-1
TGTGCCAGCAGCAAACGGGCTAGCGGGGGGGCAGATACGCAGTATTTT
CASSKRASGGADTQYF
>TRBJ2-1|TRBD1|-|TRBV5-1
TGCGCCAGCAGACAGATACAGGGGTTTAATGAGCAGTTCTTC
CASRQIQGFNEQFF
>TRBJ1-2|TRBD1|-|TRBV5-6
TGTGCCAGCAGCTTCCAACCAACAGGGGGATATGGCTACACCTTC
CASSFQPTGGYGYTF
>TRBJ2-1|TRBD1|many|TRBV5-1
TGCGCCAGCAGCCTAATGGGGACAGGGGGCAATGAGCAGTTCTTC
CASSLMGTGGNEQFF
>TRBJ2-7|TRBD2|few|TRBV2
TGTGCCAGCAGTTCACCTCGGACGGCGGGAGAAGAGCAGTACTTC
CASSSPRTAGEEQYF
>TRBJ1-5|TRBD1|many|TRBV12-3/TRBV12-4
TGTGCCAGCAGAGGACAGGCAAATCAGCCCCAGCATTTT
CASRGQANQPQHF
>TRBJ2-5|TRBD2|-|TRBV10-2
TGCGCCAGCAGTGAGTCGGGGACTAGCGGGAGTGAGACCCAGTACTTC
CASSESGTSGSETQYF
>TRBJ2-6|-|few|TRBV5-1
TGCGCCAGCAGCTTGGGGACACCTCCGGCCAACGTCCTGACTTTC
CASSLGTPPANVLTF
>TRBJ1-2|-|many|TRBV15
TGTGCCACCAGTATGGGTCACTATGGCTACACCTTC
CATSMGHYGYTF
>TRBJ2-7|-|-|TRBV20-1
TGCAGTGCGGACAAACCGAAGACAGTTCAGACCTACGAGCAGTACTTC
CSADKPKTVQTYEQYF
>TRBJ2-5|TRBD2|-|TRBV18
TGTGCCAGCTCTCCCCTCCAGCGGGAAGTTCAAGAGACCCAGTACTTC
CASSPLQREVQETQYF
>TRBJ2-2|-|-|TRBV6-4
TGTGCCAGCAAAAGTAATTCGGCCAACACCGGGGAGCTGTTTTTT
CASKSNSANTGELFF
>TRBJ2-1|TRBD1|-|TRBV29-1
TGCAGCGTTGAATCCGACAGGGGGCGTGAGCAGTTCTTC
CSVESDRGREQFF
>TRBJ2-1|-|many|TRBV5-1
TGCGCCAGCCCCTTGGGGGGCTACAATGAGCAGTTCTTC
CASPLGGYNEQFF
>TRBJ1-1|-|many|TRBV4-1
TGCGCCAGCAGCCAAGATGTTCGGAACACTGAAGCTTTCTTT
CASSQDVRNTEAFF
>TRBJ1-2|TRBD1|few|TRBV12-3/TRBV12-4
TGTGCCAGCAGTTCCGGACAGGGAAACTATGGCTACACCTTC
CASSSGQGNYGYTF
>TRBJ2-7|-|many|TRBV5-1
TGCGCCAGCAAACCGAAAATTACTACCTACGAGCAGTACTTC
CASKPKITTYEQYF
>TRBJ2-3|TRBD2|few|TRBV5-1
TGCGCCAGCAGCCCGGACGGGGGGGCCGTAGATACGCAGTATTTT
CASSPDGGAVDTQYF
>TRBJ2-1|TRBD1|-|TRBV28
TGTGCCAGCTGGGACAGGACGGGGAATGAGCAGTTCTTC
CASWDRTGNEQFF
>TRBJ2-7|TRBD1|few|TRBV6-2/TRBV6-3
TGTGCCAGCGGGACAGGACGCGTCGAGCAGTACTTC
CASGTGRVEQYF
>TRBJ2-5|-|-|TRBV20-1
TGCAGTGCTACGGCCCCGACCTTGGAGACCCAGTACTTC
CSATAPTLETQYF
>TRBJ2-6|-|many|TRBV27
TGTGCCAGTTCACCCAGACAAACTGGGGCCAACGTCCTGACTTTC
CASSPRQTGANVLTF
>TRBJ2-7|TRBD2|once|TRBV11-2
TGTGCCAGCAGCTTGGGGGGGATCTCCTACGAGCAGTACTTC
CASSLGGISYEQYF
>TRBJ2-4|-|-|TRBV5-6
TGTGCCAGCAGCTCGAAGGACATTCAGTACTTC
CASSSKDIQYF
>TRBJ2-1|-|many|TRBV20-1
TGCAGTGCTAGAGATGCCGCTGCCTACAATGAGCAGTTCTTC
CSARDAAAYNEQFF
>TRBJ2-5|-|few|TRBV7-9
TGTGCCAGCAGAACTGTTGGCGGGGGCGGAGAGACCCAGTACTTC
CASRTVGGGGETQYF
>TRBJ1-1|TRBD1|-|TRBV11-2
TGTGCCAGCAGCTATAAGCGGGCAGGGGGCGTGAAGACTGAAGCTTTCTTT
CASSYKRAGGVKTEAFF
>TRBJ2-3|TRBD2|-|TRBV6-5
TGTGCCGGGACTAGCGGGAGCACAGATACGCAGTATTTT
CAGTSGSTDTQYF
>TRBJ1-4|TRBD1|many|TRBV20-1
TGCAGTGCTAGTTGGGGACAGGTTAATGAAAAACTGTTTTTT
CSASWGQVNEKLFF
>TRBJ2-4|TRBD2|once|TRBV20-1
TGCAGTGCTAGAGATGCGGGACTAGCGGACCCGTACGTCAAAAACATTCAGTACTTC
CSARDAGLADPYVKNIQYF
>TRBJ2-1|TRBD2|few|TRBV5-1
TGCGCCAGCAGCTTATTGGACGTGGCTAGCGGATACAATGAGCAGTTCTTC
CASSLLDVASGYNEQFF
>TRBJ2-5|-|many|TRBV20-1
TGCAGTGCTAGTATGGACGGACAAGAGACCCAGTACTTC
CSASMDGQETQYF
>TRBJ2-3|TRBD2|many|TRBV12-3/TRBV12-4
TGTGCCAGCAGAACTAGCGAGTGGGGCACAGATACGCAGTATTTT
CASRTSEWGTDTQYF
>TRBJ2-1|TRBD2|-|TRBV6-4
TGTGCCAGCAGTGACCTAGCGGGTGGCAATGAGCAGTTCTTC
CASSDLAGGNEQFF
>TRBJ2-5|-|-|TRBV7-2
TGTGCCAGCAGCTCAGAATCGGGAGAGACCCAGTACTTC
CASSSESGETQYF